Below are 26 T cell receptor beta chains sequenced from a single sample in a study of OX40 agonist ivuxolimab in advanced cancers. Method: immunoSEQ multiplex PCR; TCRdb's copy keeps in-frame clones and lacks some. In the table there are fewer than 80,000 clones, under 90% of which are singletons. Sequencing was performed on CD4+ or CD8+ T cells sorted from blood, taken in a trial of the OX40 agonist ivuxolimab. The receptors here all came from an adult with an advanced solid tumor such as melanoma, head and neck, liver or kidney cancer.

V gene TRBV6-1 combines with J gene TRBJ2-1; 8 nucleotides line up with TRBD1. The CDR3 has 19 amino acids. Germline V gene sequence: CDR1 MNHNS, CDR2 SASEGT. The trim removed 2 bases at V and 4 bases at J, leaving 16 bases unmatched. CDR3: CASSELGRGRRENYNEQFF. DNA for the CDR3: TGTGCCAGCAGTGAATTAGGCAGGGGGCGACGAGAAAATTACAATGAGCAGTTCTTC.

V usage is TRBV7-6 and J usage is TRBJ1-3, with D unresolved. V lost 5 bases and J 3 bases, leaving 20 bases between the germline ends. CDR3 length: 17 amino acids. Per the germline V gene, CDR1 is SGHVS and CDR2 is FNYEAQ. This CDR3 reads CASSPRAGPGIGNTIYF. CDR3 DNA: TGTGCCAGCAGCCCCCGGGCAGGTCCGGGGATTGGAAACACCATATATTTT.

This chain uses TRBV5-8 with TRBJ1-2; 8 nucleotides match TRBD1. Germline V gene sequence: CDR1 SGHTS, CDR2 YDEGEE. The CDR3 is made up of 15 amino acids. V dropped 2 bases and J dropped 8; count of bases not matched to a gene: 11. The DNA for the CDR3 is TGTGCCAGCAGCTTAAGAACAGGGGGTCTCTCCGGCTACACCTTC. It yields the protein CASSLRTGGLSGYTF.

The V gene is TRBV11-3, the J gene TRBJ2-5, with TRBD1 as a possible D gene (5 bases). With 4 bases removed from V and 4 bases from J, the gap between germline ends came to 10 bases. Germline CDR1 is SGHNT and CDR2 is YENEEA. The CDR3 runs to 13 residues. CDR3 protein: CASSSTVVETQYF. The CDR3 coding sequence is TGTGCCAGCAGCTCGACAGTCGTAGAGACCCAGTACTTC.

DNA for the CDR3: TGTGCCAGCAGCTTAGCGAGCGGGAGATGGAATGAGCAGTTCTTC. Translated, it gives CASSLASGRWNEQFF. This rearrangement joins TRBV7-9 to TRBJ2-1, with 8 positions matching TRBD2. V trimming: 0 bases; J trimming: 7 bases; junction bases outside the gene matches: 5. Germline CDR1 SEHNR, CDR2 FQNEAQ (reference sequence). The CDR3 sequence is 15 residues long. The complete variable domain, with remaining parts taken from reference TRBV7-9 and TRBJ2-1, reads DTGVSQNPRHKITKRGQNVTFRCDPISEHNRLYWYRQTLGQGPEFLTYFQNEAQLEKSRLLSDRFSAERPKGSFSTLEIQRTEQGDSAMYLCASSLASGRWNEQFFGPGTRLTVL.

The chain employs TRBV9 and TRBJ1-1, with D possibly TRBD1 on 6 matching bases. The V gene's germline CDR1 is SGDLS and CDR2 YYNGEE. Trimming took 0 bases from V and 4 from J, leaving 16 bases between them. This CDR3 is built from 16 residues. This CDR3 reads CASSVDGGPKATEAFF. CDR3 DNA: TGTGCCAGCAGCGTAGATGGGGGGCCGAAGGCCACTGAAGCTTTCTTT.

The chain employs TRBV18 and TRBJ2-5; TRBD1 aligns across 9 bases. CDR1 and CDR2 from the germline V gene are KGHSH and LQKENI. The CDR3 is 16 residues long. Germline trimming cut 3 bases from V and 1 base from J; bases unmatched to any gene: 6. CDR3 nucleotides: TGTGCCAGCTCACCTCGGGACAGGGCGCTCCAAGAGACCCAGTACTTC. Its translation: CASSPRDRALQETQYF.

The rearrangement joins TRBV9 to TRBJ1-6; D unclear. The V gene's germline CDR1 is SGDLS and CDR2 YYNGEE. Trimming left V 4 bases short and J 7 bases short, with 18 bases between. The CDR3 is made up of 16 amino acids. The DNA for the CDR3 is TGTGCCAGCAGCATCGGGCCGTTGGTTGGGAATTCACCCCTCCACTTT. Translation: CASSIGPLVGNSPLHF.

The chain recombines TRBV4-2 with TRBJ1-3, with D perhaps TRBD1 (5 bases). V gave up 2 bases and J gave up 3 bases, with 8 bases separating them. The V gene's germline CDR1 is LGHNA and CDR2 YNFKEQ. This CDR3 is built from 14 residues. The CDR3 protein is CASSQQGYGNTIYF. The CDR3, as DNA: TGTGCCAGCAGCCAACAGGGTTATGGAAACACCATATATTTT.

CDR3 residues: CATTGQAGEQYF. In DNA form, the CDR3 reads TGTGCCACCACAGGACAGGCCGGGGAGCAGTACTTC. The rearrangement joins TRBV5-4 to TRBJ2-7, with 7 bases aligning to TRBD1. After removal of 9 bases from V and 7 bases from J, the junction contained 10 bases not matched to a gene. The CDR3 length is 12 residues. Germline values: CDR1 SGHNT, CDR2 YYREEE (reference sequence). Using reference TRBV5-4 and TRBJ2-7 for the parts outside the CDR3, the full variable domain is ETGVTQSPTHLIKTRGQQVTLRCSSQSGHNTVSWYQQALGQGPQFIFQYYREEENGRGNFPPRFSGLQFPNYSSELNVNALELDDSALYLCATTGQAGEQYFGPGTRLTVT.

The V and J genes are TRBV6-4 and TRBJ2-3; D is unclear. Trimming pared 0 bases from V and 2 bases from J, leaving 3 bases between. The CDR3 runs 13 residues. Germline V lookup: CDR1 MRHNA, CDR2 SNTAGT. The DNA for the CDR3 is TGTGCCAGCAGTGACTCGCCCACAGATACGCAGTATTTT. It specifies CASSDSPTDTQYF.

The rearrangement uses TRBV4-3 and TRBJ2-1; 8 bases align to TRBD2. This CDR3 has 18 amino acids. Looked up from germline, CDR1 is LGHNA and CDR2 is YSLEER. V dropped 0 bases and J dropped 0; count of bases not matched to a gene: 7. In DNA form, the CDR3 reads TGCGCCAGCAGCCAAGAAACTAGCGGATATAGCTCCTACAATGAGCAGTTCTTC. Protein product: CASSQETSGYSSYNEQFF.

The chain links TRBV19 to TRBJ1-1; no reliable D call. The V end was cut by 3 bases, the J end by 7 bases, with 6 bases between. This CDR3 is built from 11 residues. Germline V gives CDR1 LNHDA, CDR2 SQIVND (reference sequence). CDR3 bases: TGTGCCAGTAGTATTTCAGGTGAAGCTTTCTTT. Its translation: CASSISGEAFF.

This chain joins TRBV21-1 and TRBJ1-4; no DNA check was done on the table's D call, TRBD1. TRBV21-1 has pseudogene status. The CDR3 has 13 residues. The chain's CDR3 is CASGHVVREKLFF. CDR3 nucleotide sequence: TGTGCCAGCGGCCACGTGGTTCGAGAAAAACTGTTTTTT.

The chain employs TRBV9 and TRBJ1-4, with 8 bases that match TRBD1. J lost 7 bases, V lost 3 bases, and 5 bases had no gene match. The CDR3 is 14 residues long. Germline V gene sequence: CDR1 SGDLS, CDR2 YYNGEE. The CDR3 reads CASSAGQGTEKLFF. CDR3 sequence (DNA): TGTGCCAGCAGCGCCGGACAGGGAACTGAAAAACTGTTTTTT.

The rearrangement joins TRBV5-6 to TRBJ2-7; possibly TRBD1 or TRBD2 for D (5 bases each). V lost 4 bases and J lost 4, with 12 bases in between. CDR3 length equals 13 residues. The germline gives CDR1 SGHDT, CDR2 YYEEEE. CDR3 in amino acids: CASSRGRIYEQYF. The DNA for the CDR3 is TGTGCCAGCAGCAGGGGACGGATATACGAGCAGTACTTC.

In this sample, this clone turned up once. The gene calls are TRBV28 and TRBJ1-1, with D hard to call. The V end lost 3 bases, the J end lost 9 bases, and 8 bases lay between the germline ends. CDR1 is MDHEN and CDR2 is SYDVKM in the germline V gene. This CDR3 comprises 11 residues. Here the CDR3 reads CASSFEKKAFF. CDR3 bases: TGTGCCAGCAGTTTTGAGAAAAAAGCTTTCTTT.

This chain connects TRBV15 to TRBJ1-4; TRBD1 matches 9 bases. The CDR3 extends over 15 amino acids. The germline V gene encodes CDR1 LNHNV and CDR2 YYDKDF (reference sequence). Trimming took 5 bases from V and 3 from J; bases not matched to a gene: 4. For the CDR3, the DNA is TGTGCCACCAGCCAACGGACAGGGGCTAATGAAAAACTGTTTTTT. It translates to CATSQRTGANEKLFF. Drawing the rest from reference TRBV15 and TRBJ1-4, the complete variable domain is DAMVIQNPRYQVTQFGKPVTLSCSQTLNHNVMYWYQQKSSQAPKLLFHYYDKDFNNEADTPDNFQSRRPNTSFCFLDIRSPGLGDTAMYLCATSQRTGANEKLFFGSGTQLSVL.

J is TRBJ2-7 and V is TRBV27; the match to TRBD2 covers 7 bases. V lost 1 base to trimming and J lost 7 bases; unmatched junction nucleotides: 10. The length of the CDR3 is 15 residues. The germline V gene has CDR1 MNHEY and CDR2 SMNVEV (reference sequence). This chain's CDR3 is CASSLYRTRVGEQYF. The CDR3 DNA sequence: TGTGCCAGCAGTTTATATCGGACTAGAGTAGGGGAGCAGTACTTC.

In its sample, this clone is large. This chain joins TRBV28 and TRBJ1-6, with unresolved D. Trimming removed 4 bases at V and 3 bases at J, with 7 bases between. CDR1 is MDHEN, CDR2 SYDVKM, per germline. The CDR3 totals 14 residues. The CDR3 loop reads CASSSQSYNSPLHF. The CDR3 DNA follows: TGTGCCAGCAGTTCACAAAGCTATAATTCACCCCTCCACTTT.

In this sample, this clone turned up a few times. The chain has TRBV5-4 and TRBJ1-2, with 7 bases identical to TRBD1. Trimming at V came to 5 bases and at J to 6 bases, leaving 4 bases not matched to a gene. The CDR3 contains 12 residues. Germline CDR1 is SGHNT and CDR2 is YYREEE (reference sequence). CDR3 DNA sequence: TGTGCCAGCAGTTTGACAGGGAATGGCTACACCTTC. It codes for CASSLTGNGYTF.

CDR3: CAGGSGRSNTEAFF. The DNA for the CDR3 is TGCGCCGGGGGGTCAGGGAGATCGAACACTGAAGCTTTCTTT. V is TRBV4-1 and J is TRBJ1-1; possibly TRBD1 for D (5 bases). The CDR3 has 14 amino acids. Trimming pared 11 bases from V and 1 base from J, leaving 17 bases between. Germline values: CDR1 MGHRA, CDR2 YSYEKL.

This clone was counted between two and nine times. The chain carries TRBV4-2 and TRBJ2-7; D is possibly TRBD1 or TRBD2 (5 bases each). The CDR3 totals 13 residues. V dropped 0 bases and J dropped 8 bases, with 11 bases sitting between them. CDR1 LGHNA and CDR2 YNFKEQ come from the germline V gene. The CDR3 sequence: CASSQDQGVKQYF. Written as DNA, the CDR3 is TGTGCCAGCAGCCAAGATCAGGGAGTGAAGCAGTACTTC.

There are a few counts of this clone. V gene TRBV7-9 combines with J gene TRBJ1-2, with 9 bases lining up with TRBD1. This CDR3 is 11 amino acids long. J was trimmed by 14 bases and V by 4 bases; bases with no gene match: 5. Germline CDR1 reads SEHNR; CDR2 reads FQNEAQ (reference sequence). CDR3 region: CASSWGTGCTF. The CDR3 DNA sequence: TGTGCCAGCAGCTGGGGGACAGGGTGTACCTTC.

The CDR3 DNA reads TGTGCCAGCAGCCCCCGTTGGCGGGAGAACACTGAAGCTTTCTTT. Protein sequence: CASSPRWRENTEAFF. This chain uses TRBV7-2 with TRBJ1-1; D is uncertain. The CDR3 is 15 residues long. CDR1 is SGHTA, CDR2 FQGNSA, per germline. Trimming left V 5 bases short and J 1 base short, with 14 bases between.

CDR3 protein: CASSPMREGRGTQYF. CDR3 DNA sequence: TGTGCCAGCTCACCAATGAGGGAAGGACGGGGTACGCAGTATTTT. The chain uses TRBV18 and TRBJ2-3; D may be TRBD2 (5 bases). Germline assignment: CDR1 KGHSH and CDR2 LQKENI. Trimming pared 2 bases from V and 8 bases from J, leaving 17 bases between. This CDR3 has 15 residues.